The 18 T cell receptor beta chains in this list originate from one sample, sequenced in a study of PD-1 blockade in classical Hodgkin lymphoma. TCRdb keeps only in-frame clones here, not all; method: immunoSEQ multiplex PCR. The sample holds 90,000 to 100,000 clones, over 75% seen once. The time point: cycle 4 day 1 (C4D1), after less than seven weeks of nivolumab. With no exception, relapse followed autologous stem cell transplantation in all patients, and brentuximab vedotin exposure varied. Material: peripheral blood mononuclear cells (PBMCs), obtained before the fourth cycle of nivolumab. The receptors originated from a human donor with classical Hodgkin lymphoma.

In its sample, this clone was seen a few times. This chain joins TRBV7-6 and TRBJ1-2; 8 nucleotides agree with TRBD1. The CDR3 covers 17 residues. Trimming took 0 bases from V and 4 from J; bases not matched to a gene: 10. The germline V gene encodes CDR1 SGHVS and CDR2 FNYEAQ. Here the CDR3 reads CASSLARTGSSGYGYTF. The DNA of the CDR3 is TGTGCCAGCAGCTTAGCTAGGACAGGGTCCTCGGGCTATGGCTACACCTTC.

J is TRBJ1-2 and V is TRBV7-6; perhaps TRBD1 as D (5 bases). Germline V gene data show CDR1 as SGHVS and CDR2 as FNYEAQ. The CDR3 has 14 amino acids. The V end was cut by 5 bases, the J end by 2 bases, with 12 bases between. The CDR3 is CASSPTDPNYGYTF. In DNA, the CDR3 is TGTGCCAGCAGCCCGACAGATCCCAACTATGGCTACACCTTC.

The chain links TRBV5-1 to TRBJ2-5; possibly TRBD1 for D (5 bases). This CDR3 comprises 13 residues. V was trimmed by 0 bases and J by 7 bases, leaving 10 bases between them. Germline V gene data show CDR1 as SGHRS and CDR2 as YFSETQ. CDR3 nucleotide sequence: TGCGCCAGCAGCTTGGCTGGGGCTGGGACCCAGTACTTC. Its protein is CASSLAGAGTQYF.

This chain uses TRBV5-1 with TRBJ2-7; possible D gene TRBD1, 6 bases. Germline lookup yields CDR1 SGHRS and CDR2 YFSETQ. Trimming took off 3 bases at V and 3 bases at J, with 13 bases between the two ends. CDR3 length: 14 residues. This chain's CDR3 is CASSSRGSGYEQYF. Here the CDR3 DNA reads TGCGCCAGCAGCTCCAGGGGATCAGGCTACGAGCAGTACTTC.

This chain links TRBV19 with TRBJ2-5, with TRBD1 matching 11 bases. From germline, CDR1 is LNHDA and CDR2 SQIVND (reference sequence). This CDR3 contains 15 residues. J was trimmed by 2 bases and V by 9 bases; bases with no gene match: 8. The CDR3 reads CASSDGDRGQETQYF. CDR3 sequence (DNA): TGTGCCAGCAGCGATGGGGACAGGGGGCAAGAGACCCAGTACTTC.

This clone has only a few counts. The J gene is TRBJ2-3, the V gene TRBV4-3; D possibly corresponds to TRBD1 (6 bases). Germline CDR1 LGHNA, CDR2 YSLEER. This CDR3 has 15 amino acids. V lost 5 bases and J 1 base, leaving 13 bases between the germline ends. This CDR3 reads CASSSRDTRTDTQYF. Written as DNA, the CDR3 is TGCGCCAGCAGCAGCCGGGACACCCGCACAGATACGCAGTATTTT.

CDR3 coding DNA: TGTGCCTGGGCGACAGGGGTTGGCACTGAAGCTTTCTTT. Translating gives CAWATGVGTEAFF. The chain links TRBV30 to TRBJ1-1, with 8 bases lining up with TRBD1. V lost 5 bases, J lost 4 bases, and 6 bases stayed unmatched. CDR1 is GTSNPN, CDR2 SVGIG, per germline (reference sequence). The CDR3 extends over 13 amino acids.

This clone was observed a handful of times. The chain links TRBV5-4 to TRBJ2-2, with 7 bases that match TRBD2. This CDR3 spans 15 amino acids. Germline V CDR1 and CDR2: SGHNT, YYREEE (reference sequence). Trimming took 7 bases from V and 6 from J; bases not matched to a gene: 12. This CDR3 is CASSIRGSLAGELFF. For the CDR3, the DNA is TGTGCCAGCTCGATCCGCGGGAGTCTGGCCGGGGAGCTGTTTTTT.

As to this clone: The same CDR3 also results from other DNA sequences found in this sample. The V gene is TRBV28, the J gene TRBJ1-2; D is ambiguous. The CDR3 has 12 amino acids. CDR1 and CDR2 from the germline V gene are MDHEN and SYDVKM. Trimming removed 5 bases at V and 1 base at J, with 5 bases between. CDR3 bases: TGTGCCAGCAGTCCGGGTAACTATGGCTACACCTTC. Protein sequence: CASSPGNYGYTF.

The V gene is TRBV29-1, the J gene TRBJ2-7; TRBD1 matches at 7 bases. Germline loops: CDR1 SQVTM, CDR2 ANQGSEA. V was clipped by 6 bases and J by 6 bases; unmatched bases: 11. CDR3 length: 13 residues. In DNA, the CDR3 is TGCAGCGTCGTCCTGACAGGGTATAGCGAGCAGTACTTC. The encoded protein is CSVVLTGYSEQYF.

The chain carries TRBV4-3 and TRBJ1-4, with 11 bases fitting TRBD1. This CDR3 spans 16 amino acids. With V trimmed by 0 bases and J by 13 bases, 10 bases remained unmatched. The germline CDR1 and CDR2 sequences are LGHNA and YSLEER. CDR3 sequence: CASSQDLGTGGFRLFF. The CDR3 DNA is TGCGCCAGCAGCCAAGATCTAGGGACAGGGGGGTTCCGACTGTTTTTT.

The V call is TRBV10-2, the J call TRBJ2-3; D is unresolved. Trimming took off 3 bases at V and 6 bases at J, with 7 bases between the two ends. Germline CDR1 WSHSY, CDR2 SAAADI. This CDR3 has 12 residues. Here the CDR3 DNA reads TGCGCCAGCAGTGACGCAACGGATACGCAGTATTTT. Amino acids: CASSDATDTQYF.

The chain joins TRBV12-5 to TRBJ2-5; D uncertain. With 2 bases removed from V and 5 bases from J, the gap between germline ends came to 12 bases. This CDR3 is built from 14 residues. The germline gives CDR1 LGHNT, CDR2 FRNRAP. DNA for the CDR3: TGTGCTAGTGGTTTGTCAGTAGGGATGGAGACCCAGTACTTC. Residues: CASGLSVGMETQYF. Together with reference TRBV12-5 and TRBJ2-5, the CDR3 gives the full variable domain: DARVTQTPRHKVTEMGQEVTMRCQPILGHNTVFWYRQTMMQGLELLAYFRNRAPLDDSGMPKDRFSAEMPDATLATLKIQPSEPRDSAVYFCASGLSVGMETQYFGPGTRLLVL.

J is TRBJ1-3 and V is TRBV9, with 10 nucleotides matching TRBD1. V gave up 1 base and J gave up 2 bases; unmatched junction bases: 3. The CDR3 runs 16 residues. CDR1 and CDR2 from the germline V gene are SGDLS and YYNGEE. The CDR3 is CASSVSGTGAGNTIYF. The CDR3 nucleotides read TGTGCCAGCAGCGTATCCGGGACAGGGGCTGGAAACACCATATATTTT.

The chain couples TRBV13 to TRBJ2-3; TRBD1 aligns across 7 bases. The CDR3 has 16 amino acids. V was clipped by 5 bases and J by 2 bases; unmatched bases: 10. Germline loops: CDR1 PRHDT, CDR2 FYEKMQ (reference sequence). The CDR3, as DNA: TGTGCCAGCAGCCCTTTAGGGACAGCCTACACAGATACGCAGTATTTT. This translates into CASSPLGTAYTDTQYF.

This clone was found a few times. V is TRBV4-1 and J is TRBJ2-3; possibly TRBD1 or TRBD2 for D (6 bases each). V was shortened by 2 bases and J by 6 bases, with 21 bases between the two germline ends. The CDR3 totals 17 residues. From germline, CDR1 is MGHRA and CDR2 YSYEKL. CDR3 nucleotides: TGCGCCAGCAGCCAACCCCCCGAGGGGGGAAGTGCCGATACGCAGTATTTT. Translation gives CASSQPPEGGSADTQYF.

V usage is TRBV7-3 and J usage is TRBJ1-3; the match to TRBD1 covers 7 bases. Per the germline V gene, CDR1 is SGHTA and CDR2 is FQGTGA. The CDR3 spans 22 residues. V lost 3 bases and J lost 0; bases outside the gene matches: 23. The CDR3 DNA reads TGTGCCAGCAGCTTTGTGGGCACTTACCGGTTAGGGACAGTGGACTCTGGAAACACCATATATTTT. It yields the protein CASSFVGTYRLGTVDSGNTIYF. The whole variable domain, remainder taken from reference TRBV7-3 and TRBJ1-3, is GAGVSQTPSNKVTEKGKYVELRCDPISGHTALYWYRQSLGQGPEFLIYFQGTGAADDSGLPNDRFFAVRPEGSVSTLKIQRTERGDSAVYLCASSFVGTYRLGTVDSGNTIYFGEGSWLTVV.

This clone was picked up one time. The chain links TRBV6-5 to TRBJ1-6, with 9 bases matching TRBD1. The CDR3 is made up of 16 amino acids. The V and J ends lost 0 bases and 7 bases, in that order; junction bases with no gene match: 4. The V gene's germline CDR1 is MNHEY and CDR2 SVGAGI. The CDR3 sequence is CASSYSGTGQNSPLHF. As DNA, the CDR3 is TGTGCCAGCAGTTACTCTGGGACAGGGCAAAATTCACCCCTCCACTTT.